This TCR beta chain was observed in a study of cytomegalovirus exposure and HLA in healthy donors. CDR3 length: 15 amino acids. Trimming shortened V by 1 base and J by 5 bases, and 14 bases separated the two germline ends. The germline V gene has CDR1 SGHTA and CDR2 FQGTGA. Regarding this clone: Its matching antigen is unknown.

Points from the study as a whole: Later work found most CMV-associated TCR beta chains apparently HLA-restricted. A later analysis showed HLA-associated TCR beta chains outstripping equally common others in clonal expansion. The listing of 150 to 200 TCR beta chains classed them as cytomegalovirus-associated. Reports state that TCR beta sequences accurately predicted most subjects' HLA-A and HLA-B alleles.

Researchers ran the PCR with 60 Vbeta and 13 Jbeta primers. Profiled with immunoSEQ multiplex PCR; TCRdb holds only in-frame clones, not every one. The sample includes around 200,000 clones, 81% of them seen just once. The sequencing input was PBMCs. The clonotype originates from a middle-aged man in good health and CMV-seronegative. The chain combines TRBV7-3 with TRBJ2-5; the D gene is possibly TRBD2 (6 bases). The CDR3 spells CASSLSGGEDETQYF. The CDR3 bases are TGTGCCAGCAGCTTAAGTGGCGGGGAGGATGAGACCCAGTACTTC.